This T cell receptor (beta chain) was recorded in a study of blood T cell repertoires in COVID-19. Study-wide background: T cells, B-cell-depleted T cells, or PBMCs supplied cDNA or gDNA.

Original processing methods: Reference gene primer amplification yielded estimated nucleated cell counts. Here immunoSEQ multiplex PCR was the method, and the copy in TCRdb shows in-frame clones only, minus some. D and trimming come from the DNA, and the V and J calls and clone size come from that table. The repertoire has about 71,000 clones, 86% of them found once; the top ten carry roughly 2%. The V gene lost 1 base and the J gene lost 1 base, with 14 bases spanning the gap. The CDR3 runs 16 residues. CDR1 is SGHTS, CDR2 YDEGEE, per germline. Specimen: peripheral blood. The clonotype was recovered from a man aged 25 to 45 with acute or convalescent COVID-19. The chain links TRBV5-8 to TRBJ1-1; no clear D. The CDR3 nucleotides are TGTGCCAGCAGCTTGCTTATGGGGAGCGGGAACACTGAAGCTTTCTTT. Translated, it gives CASSLLMGSGNTEAFF.